The clone carrying this T cell receptor (beta chain) was counted between two and nine times. This record comes from a study of cytotoxic CD8 clonotypes in ibrutinib-treated CLL. This CDR3 is 15 amino acids long. Germline assignment: CDR1 SNHLY and CDR2 FYNNEI. V was shortened by 7 bases and J by 0 bases, with 13 bases between the two germline ends. The table came from immunoSEQ multiplex PCR; TCRdb's copy has only in-frame clones and leaves some out. This sample has about 27,000 clones; around 63% occur once, and the top ten carry around 55%. The receptor was derived from a human donor with chronic lymphocytic leukemia. The gene calls are TRBV2 and TRBJ1-5, with TRBD1 as a possible D gene (5 bases). The sequenced sample was PBMCs, obtained after 24 months of ibrutinib treatment. Written as DNA, the CDR3 is TGTGCCAGCAAACCCCGCAGGGATAGCAATCAGCCCCAGCATTTT. Translated: CASKPRRDSNQPQHF.